The 32 T cell receptor beta chains listed next were all sequenced from one sample in a study of Tregs in tolerant kidney transplant recipients. The repertoire was sequenced with immunoSEQ multiplex PCR; TCRdb's copy has only in-frame clones and lacks some. Of roughly 46,000 clones in the sample, around 90% were seen once. Material for sequencing was Tregs from blood. The origin of the receptors is a human donor in good health.

This clone was picked up one time. The chain combines TRBV2 with TRBJ1-2; TRBD1 might be the D (5 bases). CDR1 is SNHLY and CDR2 is FYNNEI in the germline V gene. V lost 2 bases to trimming and J lost 4 bases, with 14 bases between them. The length of the CDR3 is 15 residues. CDR3 region: CASSERSGTSYGYTF. The DNA for the CDR3 is TGTGCCAGCAGTGAACGAAGCGGGACGTCCTATGGCTACACCTTC. The entire variable domain, with the rest obtained from reference TRBV2 and TRBJ1-2, is as follows: EPEVTQTPSHQVTQMGQEVILRCVPISNHLYFYWYRQILGQKVEFLVSFYNNEISEKSEIFDDQFSVERPDGSNFTLKIRSTKLEDSAMYFCASSERSGTSYGYTFGSGTRLTVV.

The V gene is TRBV19, the J gene TRBJ2-6; D uncertain. This CDR3 spans 16 amino acids. V was trimmed by 10 bases and J by 0 bases, leaving 16 bases between them. The V gene's germline CDR1 is LNHDA and CDR2 SQIVND (reference sequence). CDR3 amino acids: CATQRARSSGANVLTF. CDR3 in DNA: TGTGCCACCCAACGAGCTCGGAGCTCTGGGGCCAACGTCCTGACTTTC.

This clone was observed once. The chain links TRBV7-2 to TRBJ2-1; 10 bases are a match to TRBD1. There are 16 residues in the CDR3. Trimming removed 4 bases from V and 5 bases from J; junction bases left unmatched: 8. Germline CDR1 is SGHTA and CDR2 is FQGNSA. In DNA form, the CDR3 reads TGTGCCAGCAGCTCCCGCCTGGGACAGGGGAACAATGAGCAGTTCTTC. This sequence encodes CASSSRLGQGNNEQFF.

This chain connects TRBV25-1 to TRBJ1-2; D ambiguous. Per germline, CDR1 MGHDK and CDR2 SYGVNS. The CDR3 has 13 amino acids. Trimming shortened V by 1 base and J by 5 bases, and 8 bases separated the two germline ends. The CDR3 here is CASSEFPGYGYTF. The CDR3 coding sequence is TGTGCCAGCAGTGAATTCCCTGGATATGGCTACACCTTC.

V gene TRBV5-1 combines with J gene TRBJ2-3; either TRBD1 or TRBD2 may supply D (7 bases each). The V end was cut by 4 bases, the J end by 2 bases, with 17 bases between. CDR1 is SGHRS, CDR2 YFSETQ, per germline. CDR3 size: 16 residues. DNA for the CDR3: TGCGCCAGCAGCCCCCCGACAGGGAGGGTCACAGATACGCAGTATTTT. Its translation is CASSPPTGRVTDTQYF.

The chain couples TRBV18 to TRBJ1-6; the D is unclear. The length of the CDR3 is 16 residues. Germline CDR1 and CDR2: KGHSH and LQKENI. V lost 2 bases and J lost 6, with 14 bases in between. The CDR3 nucleotides read TGTGCCAGCTCACCAGGCATATGGGGAGGTAATTCACCCCTCCACTTT. Protein product: CASSPGIWGGNSPLHF. Together with reference TRBV18 and TRBJ1-6, the CDR3 gives the full variable domain: NAGVMQNPRHLVRRRGQEARLRCSPMKGHSHVYWYRQLPEEGLKFMVYLQKENIIDESGMPKERFSAEFPKEGPSILRIQQVVRGDSAAYFCASSPGIWGGNSPLHFGNGTRLTVT.

The chain is built from TRBV27 and TRBJ2-7, with 11 bases matching TRBD2. Germline assignment: CDR1 MNHEY and CDR2 SMNVEV (reference sequence). The CDR3 is made up of 17 amino acids. V gave up 8 bases and J gave up 4 bases; unmatched junction bases: 16. Here the CDR3 reads CASRNRGSGGVAYEQYF. CDR3 sequence (DNA): TGTGCCAGCCGCAATAGGGGTAGCGGGGGGGTCGCGTACGAGCAGTACTTC.

This chain links TRBV19 with TRBJ2-2, with TRBD2 identical over 7 bases. This CDR3 comprises 17 residues. Germline V gene data show CDR1 as LNHDA and CDR2 as SQIVND (reference sequence). J was trimmed by 1 base and V by 1 base; bases with no gene match: 6. This chain's CDR3 is CASSIAPTSQNTGELFF. In DNA, the CDR3 is TGTGCCAGTAGTATAGCCCCGACTAGCCAGAACACCGGGGAGCTGTTTTTT.

V usage is TRBV11-2 and J usage is TRBJ1-1, with D perhaps TRBD1 (5 bases). V lost 2 bases to trimming and J lost 11 bases, with 15 bases between them. Germline V gives CDR1 SGHAT, CDR2 FQNNGV. The CDR3 is 13 residues long. In DNA, the CDR3 is TGTGCCAGCAGCTTAATTCGGGCGGGGGAGGCTTTCTTT. Translation: CASSLIRAGEAFF.

V gene TRBV6-5 combines with J gene TRBJ2-7; D not resolved. Per the germline V gene, CDR1 is MNHEY and CDR2 is SVGAGI. V dropped 6 bases and J dropped 9 bases, with 15 bases sitting between them. CDR3 size: 12 residues. The DNA of the CDR3 is TGTGCCAGCAGAAACGCCTTAGGGATGCAGTACTTC. Encoded protein: CASRNALGMQYF.

V gene TRBV2 combines with J gene TRBJ1-3; 8 positions match TRBD1. The CDR3 spans 14 residues. CDR1 SNHLY and CDR2 FYNNEI come from the germline V gene. V gave up 6 bases and J gave up 1 base; unmatched junction bases: 2. CDR3 sequence: CASRDRDSGNTIYF. CDR3 nucleotide sequence: TGTGCCAGCAGGGACAGGGATTCTGGAAACACCATATATTTT.

V is TRBV6-6 and J is TRBJ2-7, with D possibly matching TRBD2 (5 bases). Trimming cost V 0 bases and J 2 bases, with 11 bases left between them. The germline CDR1 and CDR2 sequences are MNHNY and SVGAGI (reference sequence). CDR3 length: 15 residues. CDR3 in amino acids: CASSYSPSSAYEQYF. The CDR3 nucleotides are TGTGCCAGCAGTTACTCGCCTAGCAGCGCCTACGAGCAGTACTTC.

The CDR3 loop reads CASSLGPGHITDTQYF. The CDR3 DNA reads TGCGCCAGCAGCTTGGGTCCGGGACACATAACAGATACGCAGTATTTT. The rearrangement links TRBV5-1 to TRBJ2-3; tentatively, D is TRBD1 (6 bases). Germline V gene data show CDR1 as SGHRS and CDR2 as YFSETQ. The CDR3 consists of 16 residues. Between the trimmed V and J ends, which lost 0 bases and 3 bases, there was a span of 14 bases.

This clone was recorded only once. The CDR3 DNA reads TGCGCCAGCAGCGTCCAGGGGGCCCACTACGAGCAGTACTTC. Translation gives CASSVQGAHYEQYF. J is TRBJ2-7 and V is TRBV5-1, with TRBD1 matching 8 bases. The CDR3 covers 14 residues. Trimming at V came to 4 bases and at J to 3 bases, leaving 6 bases not matched to a gene. Germline values: CDR1 SGHRS, CDR2 YFSETQ.

This CDR3 is CASSLVGFRGVGSPLHF. Here the CDR3 DNA reads TGTGCCAGCAGCTTAGTCGGGTTCAGGGGGGTGGGGTCACCCCTCCACTTT. J is TRBJ1-6 and V is TRBV7-2; 7 bases match TRBD1. This CDR3 is built from 17 residues. Per the germline V gene, CDR1 is SGHTA and CDR2 is FQGNSA. The V segment lost 1 base and the J segment 10 bases; nucleotides outside the gene matches: 13.

This clone came up once. The chain joins TRBV25-1 to TRBJ1-2, with D unclear. V lost 4 bases and J 6 bases, leaving 18 bases between the germline ends. Germline CDR1 is MGHDK and CDR2 is SYGVNS. This CDR3 is built from 15 residues. This CDR3 reads CASSGWRGNQDGYTF. CDR3 nucleotide sequence: TGTGCCAGCAGTGGGTGGAGAGGGAACCAGGATGGCTACACCTTC.

This clone is a singleton in its sample. The chain joins TRBV18 to TRBJ2-1; D remains ambiguous. CDR3 length: 14 amino acids. Germline CDR1 and CDR2: KGHSH and LQKENI. The V end was cut by 3 bases, the J end by 6 bases, with 12 bases between. The CDR3 reads CASSPRAPSNEQFF. Written as DNA, the CDR3 is TGTGCCAGCTCACCCCGGGCTCCTAGCAATGAGCAGTTCTTC.

This rearrangement joins TRBV20-1 to TRBJ1-1, with TRBD1 identical over 8 bases. J was trimmed by 10 bases and V by 4 bases; bases with no gene match: 5. Germline CDR1 and CDR2: DFQATT and SNEGSKA (reference sequence). This CDR3 spans 11 amino acids. CDR3 sequence reads: CSATQGVRAFF. Written as DNA, the CDR3 is TGCAGTGCTACACAGGGGGTTCGAGCTTTCTTT.

The sample holds one count of this clone. The gene calls are TRBV6-4 and TRBJ2-5; D remains unclear. Germline lookup yields CDR1 MRHNA and CDR2 SNTAGT. The CDR3 has 8 amino acids. The V gene lost 7 bases and the J gene lost 6 bases, with 0 bases spanning the gap. The CDR3 loop reads CASKTQYF. The DNA of the CDR3 is TGTGCCAGCAAGACCCAGTACTTC.

This clone was observed a single time. The rearrangement uses TRBV5-4 and TRBJ2-5, with TRBD2 as a possible D gene (5 bases). The germline V gene encodes CDR1 SGHNT and CDR2 YYREEE (reference sequence). The ends were cut back, 0 bases at V and 5 bases at J, with 17 bases in the middle. The CDR3 spans 16 residues. This CDR3 is CASSLAPSRPGETQYF. For the CDR3, the DNA is TGTGCCAGCAGCTTGGCGCCCAGCAGGCCGGGGGAGACCCAGTACTTC.

The V and J genes are TRBV7-6 and TRBJ2-5; 7 nucleotides match TRBD2. The V segment lost 4 bases and the J segment 5 bases; nucleotides outside the gene matches: 13. Germline lookup yields CDR1 SGHVS and CDR2 FNYEAQ. The CDR3 spans 16 residues. CDR3 amino acids: CASSSGQTSRRETQYF. The CDR3 nucleotides are TGTGCCAGCAGCTCCGGCCAGACTAGCCGGCGGGAGACCCAGTACTTC.

V and J are TRBV5-1 and TRBJ1-2, with 10 bases fitting TRBD1. Germline CDR1 reads SGHRS; CDR2 reads YFSETQ. The CDR3 extends over 19 amino acids. The trim removed 4 bases at V and 5 bases at J, leaving 20 bases unmatched. CDR3 sequence (DNA): TGCGCCAGCAGCAAACTAAAGGAAACGACAGGGGGCAATCGGTATGGCTACACCTTC. Amino acid sequence: CASSKLKETTGGNRYGYTF. Full variable domain (remainder filled in from reference TRBV5-1 and TRBJ1-2): KAGVTQTPRYLIKTRGQQVTLSCSPISGHRSVSWYQQTPGQGLQFLFEYFSETQRNKGNFPGRFSGRQFSNSRSEMNVSTLELGDSALYLCASSKLKETTGGNRYGYTFGSGTRLTVV.

This chain joins TRBV29-1 and TRBJ2-7, with TRBD1 matching over 7 bases. Per the germline V gene, CDR1 is SQVTM and CDR2 is ANQGSEA. The V gene end was trimmed by 3 bases and the J gene end by 0 bases; junction bases not matched to a gene: 8. The length of the CDR3 is 15 residues. CDR3 sequence: CSVEKQGSSSYEQYF. The CDR3 DNA reads as TGCAGCGTTGAGAAACAGGGGAGTAGCTCCTACGAGCAGTACTTC.

This chain's CDR3 is CASSLPQQGRYEQFF. The CDR3 nucleotides are TGTGCCAGCAGCCTCCCCCAGCAGGGGAGGTATGAGCAGTTCTTC. This chain connects TRBV7-6 to TRBJ2-1; D assignment may be TRBD1 or TRBD2 (6 bases each). Trimming pared 5 bases from V and 8 bases from J, leaving 19 bases between. There are 15 residues in the CDR3. Germline V CDR1 and CDR2: SGHVS, FNYEAQ.

This chain joins TRBV6-1 and TRBJ1-1, with 8 bases that match TRBD1. The junction had 8 bases not matched to a gene; V was cut back by 10 bases and J by 1 base. The germline CDR1 and CDR2 sequences are MNHNS and SASEGT. There are 14 residues in the CDR3. In DNA, the CDR3 is TGTGCCACCAGAAGGGACAGGAAGAACACTGAAGCTTTCTTT. It translates to CATRRDRKNTEAFF.

V usage is TRBV6-5 and J usage is TRBJ1-2; a possible D gene is TRBD1 (5 bases). The V gene lost 0 bases and the J gene lost 0 bases, with 11 bases spanning the gap. The CDR3 spans 16 residues. CDR1 and CDR2 from the germline V gene are MNHEY and SVGAGI. The CDR3 spells CASSYSRRGSNYGYTF. The CDR3 DNA reads TGTGCCAGCAGTTACTCGAGAAGGGGATCTAACTATGGCTACACCTTC.

The J gene is TRBJ2-7, the V gene TRBV10-3; D not certain. V shed 11 bases and J shed 6 bases, with 17 bases lying between them. Germline V gene sequence: CDR1 ENHRY, CDR2 SYGVKD. The CDR3 totals 12 residues. The CDR3 sequence is CASRALESEQYF. The CDR3 coding sequence is TGTGCCTCTCGAGCGCTGGAATCCGAGCAGTACTTC.

V gene TRBV20-1 combines with J gene TRBJ1-1; the D is unclear. The CDR3 length is 11 residues. CDR1 is DFQATT and CDR2 is SNEGSKA in the germline V gene (reference sequence). The V gene lost 0 bases and the J gene lost 10 bases, with 9 bases spanning the gap. CDR3 sequence: CSARDPVTAFF. The CDR3 DNA reads TGCAGTGCTAGAGATCCGGTCACAGCTTTCTTT.

The V call is TRBV7-9, the J call TRBJ1-5; weak D call: TRBD1 (5 bases). Per the germline V gene, CDR1 is SEHNR and CDR2 is FQNEAQ (reference sequence). This CDR3 spans 12 amino acids. V was cut by 3 bases and J by 7 bases, with 7 bases left in between. Here the CDR3 DNA reads TGTGCCAGCAGCTTGACAGACCAGCCCCAGCATTTT. Residues: CASSLTDQPQHF.

This clone occurred a few times. J is TRBJ2-5 and V is TRBV2, with D tentatively TRBD2 (6 bases). V shed 6 bases and J shed 5 bases, with 16 bases lying between them. This CDR3 region has 14 residues. CDR1 is SNHLY and CDR2 is FYNNEI in the germline V gene. The CDR3 sequence is CASSELSGSETQYF. The CDR3 DNA is TGTGCCAGCAGCGAACTCAGCGGGTCTGAGACCCAGTACTTC.

The gene calls are TRBV30 and TRBJ2-1; D ambiguous. Trimming cost V 5 bases and J 4 bases, with 12 bases left between them. This CDR3 has 13 amino acids. Germline assignment: CDR1 GTSNPN and CDR2 SVGIG (reference sequence). The CDR3 DNA reads as TGTGCCTGGGAGCGCCAACTTTACAATGAGCAGTTCTTC. Translation gives CAWERQLYNEQFF.

This clone was recorded a few times. This chain links TRBV6-6 with TRBJ2-7; D uncertain. Per germline, CDR1 MNHNY and CDR2 SVGAGI (reference sequence). The CDR3 has 15 residues. Trimming removed 6 bases from V and 3 bases from J, with 18 bases in between. CDR3 bases: TGTGCCAGCAGAAACGGGCACATTACTCACTACGAGCAGTACTTC. The encoded protein is CASRNGHITHYEQYF.